These T cell receptor beta chains were read from a single sample in a study of regulatory and conventional T cells in RAG deficiency. Clones were sequenced by immunoSEQ multiplex PCR, and TCRdb holds only the in-frame ones, with some missing. This table holds about 30,000 clones, about 90% found once. These data were also reused for a study on regulatory T cells.

The specimen sequenced was Tregs sorted from blood. The receptor source for this set is a human donor in good health. The CDR3 runs from the conserved cysteine through the conserved F or W. A D gene is named only where the DNA matches it firmly. Expanded clones get a size class; other rows say once, few or many, or leave the size out.

D | J | V | size | CDR3 | DNA
. | TRBJ1-1 | TRBV6-1 | . | CASKQLMNTEAFF | TGTGCCAGCAAGCAACTGATGAACACTGAAGCTTTCTTT
. | TRBJ1-1 | TRBV2 | . | CASSERLTEAFF | TGTGCCAGCAGTGAAAGGTTGACTGAAGCTTTCTTT
TRBD1 | TRBJ1-3 | TRBV5-1 | . | CASRSGQGSSGNTIYF | TGCGCCAGCAGATCAGGACAGGGTAGCTCTGGAAACACCATATATTTT
. | TRBJ1-4 | TRBV19 | . | CASSISGRWEKLFF | TGTGCCAGTAGTATAAGTGGCAGATGGGAAAAACTGTTTTTT
. | TRBJ1-1 | TRBV6-5 | once | CASSYSGRVNTEAFF | TGTGCCAGCAGTTACTCTGGCAGGGTGAACACTGAAGCTTTCTTT
TRBD2 | TRBJ2-5 | TRBV28 | . | CASSLRLSGGPETQYF | TGTGCCAGCAGTTTAAGGTTAAGCGGGGGGCCCGAGACCCAGTACTTC
. | TRBJ1-4 | TRBV19 | . | CASSIRQLQVGKLFF | TGTGCCAGTAGTATACGACAGCTACAAGTTGGAAAACTGTTTTTT
TRBD1 | TRBJ1-5 | TRBV6-6 | . | CASSPRTGGGEPQHF | TGTGCCAGCAGTCCTCGGACAGGGGGCGGGGAGCCCCAGCATTTT
. | TRBJ2-1 | TRBV7-3 | . | CASSRGTHNEQFF | TGTGCCAGCAGCCGCGGCACCCACAATGAGCAGTTCTTC
. | TRBJ1-2 | TRBV5-6 | . | CASSSSSRVRGTYGYTF | TGTGCCAGCAGCTCCTCCTCACGGGTTAGGGGCACCTATGGCTACACCTTC
. | TRBJ2-7 | TRBV2 | once | CASSEAQGRGSIYEQYF | TGTGCCAGCAGTGAAGCTCAGGGCAGGGGATCAATCTACGAGCAGTACTTC
TRBD2 | TRBJ2-7 | TRBV6-1 | . | CASSRLAGGPNEQYF | TGTGCCAGCAGCAGACTAGCGGGGGGGCCCAACGAGCAGTACTTC
. | TRBJ1-2 | TRBV6-4 | . | CASSTDPGYGYTF | TGTGCCAGCAGTACTGACCCAGGCTATGGCTACACCTTC
TRBD1 | TRBJ1-5 | TRBV5-4 | . | CASSYSGTGVGGGQPQHF | TGTGCCAGCAGCTACTCCGGGACAGGGGTGGGCGGAGGTCAGCCCCAGCATTTT
TRBD1 | TRBJ1-2 | TRBV30 | . | CAWNRGQHGYTF | TGTGCCTGGAACAGGGGGCAGCATGGCTACACCTTC
. | TRBJ2-7 | TRBV11-2 | . | CASSLDGRVRSYEQYF | TGTGCCAGCAGCTTAGACGGTCGGGTCCGCTCCTACGAGCAGTACTTC
. | TRBJ2-2 | TRBV7-3 | . | CASSRRSGNTGELFF | TGTGCCAGCAGCCGAAGAAGCGGGAACACCGGGGAGCTGTTTTTT
. | TRBJ1-5 | TRBV15 | . | CATSTRGGSQPQHF | TGTGCCACCAGCACCAGGGGAGGCAGTCAGCCCCAGCATTTT
TRBD2 | TRBJ2-7 | TRBV6-1 | . | CASSNSGGFSYEQYF | TGTGCCAGCAGTAATAGCGGGGGATTCTCCTACGAGCAGTACTTC
. | TRBJ1-2 | TRBV23-1 | . | CASSETRRSVHYGYTF | TGCGCCAGCAGCGAAACCCGCAGGTCGGTTCACTATGGCTACACCTTC
. | TRBJ2-5 | TRBV11-1 | . | CASSLAWSEGETQYF | TGTGCCAGCAGCTTAGCGTGGTCCGAGGGCGAGACCCAGTACTTC
. | TRBJ1-1 | TRBV5-1 | . | CASSLYPGLNTEAFF | TGCGCCAGCAGCTTGTACCCCGGTCTGAACACTGAAGCTTTCTTT
. | TRBJ1-6 | TRBV6-1 | . | CASSVGPASNGLHF | TGTGCCAGCAGTGTGGGACCGGCTAGTAATGGCCTCCACTTT
. | TRBJ2-1 | TRBV6-5 | . | CASSYSTLSYNEQFF | TGTGCCAGCAGTTACTCGACCCTCTCCTACAATGAGCAGTTCTTC
TRBD2 | TRBJ2-3 | TRBV9 | . | CASSAGTSGGQGDTQYF | TGTGCCAGCAGCGCCGGGACTAGCGGGGGGCAGGGAGATACGCAGTATTTT
. | TRBJ1-6 | TRBV18 | . | CASSLARGGENSPLHF | TGTGCCAGCTCACTTGCCCGAGGGGGGGAAAATTCACCCCTCCACTTT
. | TRBJ2-3 | TRBV9 | . | CASSGRTGGSTDTQYF | TGTGCCAGCAGCGGACGGACAGGAGGGAGCACAGATACGCAGTATTTT
. | TRBJ2-1 | TRBV27 | . | CASSLWAGRDNEQFF | TGTGCCAGCAGTTTATGGGCGGGCAGAGATAATGAGCAGTTCTTC
. | TRBJ2-5 | TRBV28 | . | CASSLRRLRETQYF | TGTGCCAGCAGCTTGCGCAGATTGAGAGAGACCCAGTACTTC
TRBD1 | TRBJ2-2 | TRBV5-1 | . | CASRNPGQVGGTGELFF | TGCGCCAGCAGGAACCCGGGACAGGTCGGCGGCACCGGGGAGCTGTTTTTT
TRBD1 | TRBJ1-2 | TRBV7-8 | . | CASSIRLQGSGYTF | TGTGCCAGCAGCATAAGATTACAGGGGAGTGGCTACACCTTC
TRBD1 | TRBJ2-1 | TRBV28 | . | CASSTGQGSKNEQFF | TGTGCCAGCAGTACGGGACAGGGAAGTAAAAATGAGCAGTTCTTC
. | TRBJ1-1 | TRBV11-2 | . | CASSSEDDRQNTEAFF | TGTGCCAGCAGCTCCGAAGACGACAGGCAGAACACTGAAGCTTTCTTT
TRBD1 | TRBJ2-7 | TRBV18 | . | CASTSGQAYEQYF | TGTGCCAGCACCTCCGGACAGGCCTACGAGCAGTACTTC
. | TRBJ1-5 | TRBV5-4 | . | CASSLDRAQPQHF | TGTGCCAGCAGCTTGGATCGGGCTCAGCCCCAGCATTTT
TRBD1 | TRBJ1-6 | TRBV27 | . | CASSLKRGQPLHF | TGTGCCAGCAGTTTAAAAAGGGGACAGCCCCTCCACTTT
. | TRBJ1-6 | TRBV5-4 | . | CASSALLSNSPLHF | TGTGCCAGCAGCGCACTACTGAGTAATTCACCCCTCCACTTT
. | TRBJ1-3 | TRBV6-6 | . | CASSYSTMGDTIYF | TGTGCCAGCAGTTACTCAACAATGGGAGACACCATATATTTT
. | TRBJ2-6 | TRBV5-4 | . | CASTQGPSGANVLTF | TGTGCCAGCACCCAAGGGCCCTCTGGGGCCAACGTCCTGACTTTC
TRBD2 | TRBJ2-4 | TRBV7-8 | once | CASSLAWTSGGTLAKNIQYF | TGTGCCAGCAGCTTAGCTTGGACTAGCGGGGGTACCCTAGCCAAAAACATTCAGTACTTC
. | TRBJ2-5 | TRBV2 | . | CASSWDGKETQYF | TGTGCCAGCAGTTGGGACGGAAAAGAGACCCAGTACTTC
. | TRBJ2-3 | TRBV6-5 | . | CASSYFGGMDTQYF | TGTGCCAGCAGTTACTTTGGGGGGATGGATACGCAGTATTTT
. | TRBJ2-3 | TRBV29-1 | . | CSVEAIRGDTQYF | TGCAGCGTTGAAGCAATAAGGGGGGATACGCAGTATTTT
. | TRBJ2-2 | TRBV30 | . | CAWSVRGAGELFF | TGTGCCTGGAGTGTACGTGGGGCCGGGGAGCTGTTTTTT
TRBD1 | TRBJ1-2 | TRBV6-1 | . | CASSVTGTGVRYGYTF | TGTGCCAGCAGTGTAACCGGGACAGGGGTTAGGTATGGCTACACCTTC
. | TRBJ1-1 | TRBV19 | . | CASSITGKNTEAFF | TGTGCCAGTAGTATCACAGGGAAGAACACTGAAGCTTTCTTT
. | TRBJ2-2 | TRBV28 | . | CASNPTLPDRLYTGELFF | TGTGCCAGCAACCCTACGCTCCCCGACAGGCTCTACACCGGGGAGCTGTTTTTT
TRBD1 | TRBJ1-2 | TRBV19 | . | CASKVGQVNYGYTF | TGTGCCAGTAAGGTCGGACAGGTTAACTATGGCTACACCTTC
. | TRBJ1-6 | TRBV6-6 | . | CASLGRKNSPLHF | TGTGCCAGCCTGGGTCGGAAAAATTCACCCCTCCACTTT
. | TRBJ1-1 | TRBV2 | . | CASSESGAGEAFF | TGTGCCAGCAGTGAATCTGGGGCTGGAGAAGCTTTCTTT